This note documents a single T cell receptor beta chain sequence. Repertoires were generated with immunoSEQ multiplex PCR, while TCRdb's copy carries only in-frame clones and drops some. The sample holds under 95,000 clones; roughly nine tenths are singletons and the top ten take over 1.2%. This entry comes from a study of T cell responses to AZD1222 COVID-19 vaccine. V was trimmed by 0 bases and J by 5 bases, leaving 11 bases between them. Germline V CDR1 and CDR2: MNHEY, SVGAGI. This CDR3 spans 14 amino acids. This sequence was found in an adult who received the AZD1222 COVID-19 vaccine. This material consisted of peripheral blood, taken 28 days after the second AZD1222 dose. The gene calls are TRBV6-5 and TRBJ2-7, with D perhaps TRBD2 (5 bases). Here the CDR3 DNA reads TGTGCCAGCAGTTACTCCCCTAGCATCAACGAGCAGTACTTC. It yields the protein CASSYSPSINEQYF.